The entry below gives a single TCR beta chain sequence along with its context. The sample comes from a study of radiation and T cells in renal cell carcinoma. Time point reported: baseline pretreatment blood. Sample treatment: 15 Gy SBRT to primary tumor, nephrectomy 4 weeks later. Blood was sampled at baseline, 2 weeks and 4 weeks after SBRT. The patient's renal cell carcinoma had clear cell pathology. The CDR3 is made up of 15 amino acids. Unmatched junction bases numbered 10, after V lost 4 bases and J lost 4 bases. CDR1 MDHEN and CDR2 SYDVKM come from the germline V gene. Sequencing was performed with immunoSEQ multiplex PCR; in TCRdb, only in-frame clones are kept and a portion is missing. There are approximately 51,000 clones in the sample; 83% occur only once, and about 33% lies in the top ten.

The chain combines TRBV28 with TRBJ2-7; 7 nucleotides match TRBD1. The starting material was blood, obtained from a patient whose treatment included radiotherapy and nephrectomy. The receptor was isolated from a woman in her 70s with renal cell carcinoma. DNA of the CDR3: TGTGCCAGCAGTTCCCTTGGGACAGCCGAATACGAGCAGTACTTC. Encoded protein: CASSSLGTAEYEQYF.